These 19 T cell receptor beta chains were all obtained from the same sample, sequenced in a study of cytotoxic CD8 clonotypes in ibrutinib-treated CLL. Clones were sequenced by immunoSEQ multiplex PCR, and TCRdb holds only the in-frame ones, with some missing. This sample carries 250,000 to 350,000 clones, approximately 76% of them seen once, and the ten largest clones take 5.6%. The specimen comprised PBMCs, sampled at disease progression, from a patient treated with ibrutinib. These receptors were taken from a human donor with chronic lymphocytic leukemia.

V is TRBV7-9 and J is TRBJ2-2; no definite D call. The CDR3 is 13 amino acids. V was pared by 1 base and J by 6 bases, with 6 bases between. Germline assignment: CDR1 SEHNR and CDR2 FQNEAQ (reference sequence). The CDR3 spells CASSLVGSGELFF. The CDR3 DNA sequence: TGTGCCAGCAGCTTAGTTGGGTCCGGGGAGCTGTTTTTT. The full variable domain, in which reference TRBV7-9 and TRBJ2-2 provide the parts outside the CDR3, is DTGVSQNPRHKITKRGQNVTFRCDPISEHNRLYWYRQTLGQGPEFLTYFQNEAQLEKSRLLSDRFSAERPKGSFSTLEIQRTEQGDSAMYLCASSLVGSGELFFGEGSRLTVL.

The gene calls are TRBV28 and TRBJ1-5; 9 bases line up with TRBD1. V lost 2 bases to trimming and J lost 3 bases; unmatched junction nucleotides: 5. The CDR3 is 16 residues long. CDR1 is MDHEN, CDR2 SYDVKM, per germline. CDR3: CASSLGTGINNQPQHF. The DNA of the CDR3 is TGTGCCAGCAGTTTAGGGACAGGGATTAACAATCAGCCCCAGCATTTT.

The CDR3 sequence is CASSLSGKPHEQYF. The CDR3 bases are TGTGCCAGCAGCCTTAGCGGGAAGCCCCACGAGCAGTACTTC. The rearrangement uses TRBV11-2 and TRBJ2-7; TRBD2 matches 8 bases. CDR1 and CDR2 from the germline V gene are SGHAT and FQNNGV. This CDR3 has 14 amino acids. The V gene end was trimmed by 5 bases and the J gene end by 5 bases; junction bases not matched to a gene: 8.

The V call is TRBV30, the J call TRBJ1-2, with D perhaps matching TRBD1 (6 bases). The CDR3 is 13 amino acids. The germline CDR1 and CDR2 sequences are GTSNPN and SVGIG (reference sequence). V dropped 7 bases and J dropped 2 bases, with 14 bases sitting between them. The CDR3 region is CASGADRNYGYTF. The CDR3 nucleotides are TGTGCCTCTGGAGCGGACAGAAACTATGGCTACACCTTC.

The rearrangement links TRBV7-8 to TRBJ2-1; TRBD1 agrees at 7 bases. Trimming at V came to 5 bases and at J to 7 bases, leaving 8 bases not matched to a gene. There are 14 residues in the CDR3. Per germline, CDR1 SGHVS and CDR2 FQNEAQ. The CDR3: CASSGMGTANEQFF. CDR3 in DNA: TGTGCCAGCAGCGGAATGGGGACAGCTAATGAGCAGTTCTTC.

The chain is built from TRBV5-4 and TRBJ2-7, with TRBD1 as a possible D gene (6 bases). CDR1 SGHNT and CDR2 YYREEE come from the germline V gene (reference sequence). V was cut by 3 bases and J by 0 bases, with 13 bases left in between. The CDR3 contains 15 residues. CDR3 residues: CASSSLGTHSYEQYF. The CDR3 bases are TGTGCCAGCAGCTCCCTCGGGACACACTCCTACGAGCAGTACTTC.

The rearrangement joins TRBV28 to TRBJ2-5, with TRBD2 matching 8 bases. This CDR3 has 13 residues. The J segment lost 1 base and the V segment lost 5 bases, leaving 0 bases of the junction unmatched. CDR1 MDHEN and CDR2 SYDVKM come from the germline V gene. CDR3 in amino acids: CASSTSGQETQYF. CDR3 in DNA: TGTGCCAGCAGTACTAGCGGCCAAGAGACCCAGTACTTC.

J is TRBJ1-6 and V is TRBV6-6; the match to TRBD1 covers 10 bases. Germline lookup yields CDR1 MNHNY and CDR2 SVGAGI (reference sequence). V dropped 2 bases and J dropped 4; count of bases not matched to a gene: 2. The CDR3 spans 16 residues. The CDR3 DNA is TGTGCCAGCAGTTACGGGACAGGGGCTTATAATTCACCCCTCCACTTT. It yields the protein CASSYGTGAYNSPLHF.

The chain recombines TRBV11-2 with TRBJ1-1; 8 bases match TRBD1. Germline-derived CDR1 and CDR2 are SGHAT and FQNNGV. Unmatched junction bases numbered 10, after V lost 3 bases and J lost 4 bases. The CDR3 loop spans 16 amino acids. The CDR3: CASSFKLGQGGTEAFF. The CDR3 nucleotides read TGTGCCAGCAGCTTTAAATTAGGACAGGGTGGCACTGAAGCTTTCTTT.

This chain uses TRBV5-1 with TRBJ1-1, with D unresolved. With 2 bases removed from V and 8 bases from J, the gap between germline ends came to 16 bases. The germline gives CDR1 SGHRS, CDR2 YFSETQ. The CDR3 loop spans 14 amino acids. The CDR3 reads CASSLGSRSGEAFF. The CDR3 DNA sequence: TGCGCCAGCAGCTTAGGGTCTCGGTCGGGGGAAGCTTTCTTT. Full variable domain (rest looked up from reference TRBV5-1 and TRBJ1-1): KAGVTQTPRYLIKTRGQQVTLSCSPISGHRSVSWYQQTPGQGLQFLFEYFSETQRNKGNFPGRFSGRQFSNSRSEMNVSTLELGDSALYLCASSLGSRSGEAFFGQGTRLTVV.

CDR3 protein: CASSRYSGNYEQYF. For the CDR3, the DNA is TGCGCCAGCAGCCGCTACTCAGGAAACTACGAGCAGTACTTC. V usage is TRBV4-1 and J usage is TRBJ2-7; D unclear. The CDR3 is 14 residues long. The germline gives CDR1 MGHRA, CDR2 YSYEKL. Trimming stripped 4 bases from V and 3 bases from J, with 13 bases between.

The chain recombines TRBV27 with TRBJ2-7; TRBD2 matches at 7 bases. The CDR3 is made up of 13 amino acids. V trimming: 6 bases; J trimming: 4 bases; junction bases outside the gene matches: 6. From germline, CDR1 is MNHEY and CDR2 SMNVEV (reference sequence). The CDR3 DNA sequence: TGTGCCAGCAGGGTGGGGAGGGATTACGAGCAGTACTTC. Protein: CASRVGRDYEQYF.

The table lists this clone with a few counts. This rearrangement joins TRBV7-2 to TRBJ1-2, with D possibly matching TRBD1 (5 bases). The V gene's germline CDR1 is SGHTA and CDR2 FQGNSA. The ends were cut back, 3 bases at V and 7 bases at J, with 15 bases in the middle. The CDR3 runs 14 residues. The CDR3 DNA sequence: TGTGCCAGCAGCTTTTTTTTGGACAAAGGTGGCTACACCTTC. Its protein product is CASSFFLDKGGYTF.

The CDR3 DNA follows: TGTGCCAGCAGCCCTAGCTGGTGGCGTTCATTTGAGCAGTACTTC. It codes for CASSPSWWRSFEQYF. V is TRBV7-2 and J is TRBJ2-7, with a tentative D call TRBD2 (5 bases). The length of the CDR3 is 15 residues. From germline, CDR1 is SGHTA and CDR2 FQGNSA. Trimming removed 5 bases at V and 7 bases at J, with 21 bases between. Full variable domain (missing parts from reference TRBV7-2 and TRBJ2-7): GAGVSQSPSNKVTEKGKDVELRCDPISGHTALYWYRQSLGQGLEFLIYFQGNSAPDKSGLPSDRFSAERTGGSVSTLTIQRTQQEDSAVYLCASSPSWWRSFEQYFGPGTRLTVT.

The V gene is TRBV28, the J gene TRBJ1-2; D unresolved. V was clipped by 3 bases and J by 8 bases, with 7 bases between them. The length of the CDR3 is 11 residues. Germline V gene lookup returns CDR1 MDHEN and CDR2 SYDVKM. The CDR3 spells CASSFLGGYTF. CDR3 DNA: TGTGCCAGCAGTTTCTTAGGCGGCTACACCTTC.

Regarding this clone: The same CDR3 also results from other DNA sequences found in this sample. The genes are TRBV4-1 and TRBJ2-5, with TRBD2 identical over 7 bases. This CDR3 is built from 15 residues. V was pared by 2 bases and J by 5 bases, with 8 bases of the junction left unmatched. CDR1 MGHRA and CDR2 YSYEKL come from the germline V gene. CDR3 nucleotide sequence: TGCGCCAGCAGCCAAACTGGACTAGTTCGGGAGACCCAGTACTTC. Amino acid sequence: CASSQTGLVRETQYF.

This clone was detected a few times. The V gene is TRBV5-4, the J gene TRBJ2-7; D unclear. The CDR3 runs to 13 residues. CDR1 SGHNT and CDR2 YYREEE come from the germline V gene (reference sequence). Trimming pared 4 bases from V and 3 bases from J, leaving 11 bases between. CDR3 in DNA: TGTGCCAGCAGCGATTCCCGCTTCTACGAGCAGTACTTC. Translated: CASSDSRFYEQYF.

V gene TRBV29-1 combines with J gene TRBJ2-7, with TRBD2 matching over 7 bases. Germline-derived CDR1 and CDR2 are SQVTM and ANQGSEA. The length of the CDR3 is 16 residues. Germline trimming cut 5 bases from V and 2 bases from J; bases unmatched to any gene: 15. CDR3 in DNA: TGCAGCGTTTTCGGGGGTAAAGCTAGCGGAACCTACGAGCAGTACTTC. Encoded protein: CSVFGGKASGTYEQYF.

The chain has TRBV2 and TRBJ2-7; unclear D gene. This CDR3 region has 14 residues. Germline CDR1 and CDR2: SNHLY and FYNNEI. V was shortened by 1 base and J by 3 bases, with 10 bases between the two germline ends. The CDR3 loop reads CASSEGPGNYEQYF. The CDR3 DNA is TGTGCCAGCAGTGAAGGGCCAGGAAACTACGAGCAGTACTTC.